Shown below are 21 T cell receptor beta chains from a single sample sequenced in a study of T cell responses to AZD1222 COVID-19 vaccine. Clones were sequenced by immunoSEQ multiplex PCR, and TCRdb holds only the in-frame ones, with some missing. The sample shows around 110,000 clones, under 95% of them seen only once. This material consisted of peripheral blood, taken 28 days after the second AZD1222 dose. Receptors originate from an adult who received the AZD1222 COVID-19 vaccine.

This sequence joins TRBV9 and TRBJ1-3, with D unresolved. The V end lost 0 bases, the J end lost 0 bases, and 10 bases lay between the germline ends. Germline values: CDR1 SGDLS, CDR2 YYNGEE. There are 16 residues in the CDR3. The CDR3 coding sequence is TGTGCCAGCAGCGTAGAGGGCAGTTTCTCTGGAAACACCATATATTTT. Translating gives CASSVEGSFSGNTIYF.

The chain couples TRBV3-1 (or the pseudogene TRBV3-2) to TRBJ2-7; D uncertain. In germline, CDR1 is LGHDT, CDR2 YNNKEL (reference sequence). Deletions cut 1 base from V and 1 base from J, with 8 bases between. The CDR3 contains 14 residues. DNA for the CDR3: TGTGCCAGCAGCCAAGGCAGGCAATCCTACGAGCAGTACTTC. Protein sequence: CASSQGRQSYEQYF.

This clone appeared a single time. The rearrangement links TRBV27 to TRBJ1-1, with 8 bases aligning to TRBD1. V lost 8 bases to trimming and J lost 1 base; unmatched junction nucleotides: 3. This CDR3 has 13 residues. From germline, CDR1 is MNHEY and CDR2 SMNVEV (reference sequence). CDR3 nucleotides: TGTGCCAGCTGGGGGACAGGGAACACTGAAGCTTTCTTT. This sequence encodes CASWGTGNTEAFF.

The V call is TRBV19, the J call TRBJ2-1, with TRBD2 identical over 7 bases. This CDR3 has 16 residues. The V gene end was trimmed by 2 bases and the J gene end by 7 bases; junction bases not matched to a gene: 11. Germline CDR1 LNHDA, CDR2 SQIVND (reference sequence). The CDR3 DNA reads TGTGCCAGTAGTATATACGAGGGAGGGCCCGAGAATGAGCAGTTCTTC. Translation: CASSIYEGGPENEQFF. Full variable domain (rest looked up from reference TRBV19 and TRBJ2-1): DGGITQSPKYLFRKEGQNVTLSCEQNLNHDAMYWYRQDPGQGLRLIYYSQIVNDFQKGDIAEGYSVSREKKESFPLTVTSAQKNPTAFYLCASSIYEGGPENEQFFGPGTRLTVL.

J is TRBJ2-2 and V is TRBV11-2; D gene uncertain. Germline V gene data show CDR1 as SGHAT and CDR2 as FQNNGV. V was pared by 5 bases and J by 1 base, with 14 bases between. This CDR3 region has 16 residues. CDR3 DNA: TGTGCCAGCAGCCCAGTGGCCCTCAAGAACACCGGGGAGCTGTTTTTT. As protein: CASSPVALKNTGELFF. Drawing the rest from reference TRBV11-2 and TRBJ2-2, the complete variable domain is EAGVAQSPRYKIIEKRQSVAFWCNPISGHATLYWYQQILGQGPKLLIQFQNNGVVDDSQLPKDRFSAERLKGVDSTLKIQPAKLEDSAVYLCASSPVALKNTGELFFGEGSRLTVL.

The chain is built from TRBV5-4 and TRBJ2-2, with 9 bases identical to TRBD2. The germline gives CDR1 SGHNT, CDR2 YYREEE (reference sequence). Losses at the gene ends were 2 bases for V and 2 bases for J; bases not matched to a gene: 4. The CDR3 has 16 amino acids. CDR3 DNA sequence: TGTGCCAGCAGCTTCAAGACTAGCGGTAACACCGGGGAGCTGTTTTTT. Residues: CASSFKTSGNTGELFF.

The chain is built from TRBV30 and TRBJ2-7, with TRBD2 matching 11 bases. The CDR3 sequence is 12 residues long. Trimming removed 3 bases from V and 6 bases from J; junction bases left unmatched: 1. The germline gives CDR1 GTSNPN, CDR2 SVGIG (reference sequence). DNA for the CDR3: TGTGCCTGGAGGACTAGCGGGGCCGAGCAGTACTTC. It yields the protein CAWRTSGAEQYF. Based on the CDR3 plus reference TRBV30 and TRBJ2-7, the full variable domain is SQTIHQWPATLVQPVGSPLSLECTVEGTSNPNLYWYRQAAGRGLQLLFYSVGIGQISSEVPQNLSASRPQDRQFILSSKKLLLSDSGFYLCAWRTSGAEQYFGPGTRLTVT.

This chain joins TRBV5-1 and TRBJ1-1; D is unresolved. CDR1 and CDR2 (germline): SGHRS, YFSETQ. The CDR3 spans 14 residues. With 2 bases removed from V and 1 base from J, the gap between germline ends came to 9 bases. The CDR3 loop is CASSFGRTNTEAFF. The CDR3 DNA sequence: TGCGCCAGCAGCTTCGGACGTACGAACACTGAAGCTTTCTTT. The whole variable domain, filled in from reference TRBV5-1 and TRBJ1-1, reads KAGVTQTPRYLIKTRGQQVTLSCSPISGHRSVSWYQQTPGQGLQFLFEYFSETQRNKGNFPGRFSGRQFSNSRSEMNVSTLELGDSALYLCASSFGRTNTEAFFGQGTRLTVV.

A single count supports this clone. Other DNA variants within this sample encode the same CDR3. This chain connects TRBV9 to TRBJ2-1, with 7 bases aligning to TRBD1. Germline-derived CDR1 and CDR2 are SGDLS and YYNGEE. The CDR3 is made up of 12 amino acids. With 0 bases clipped from V and 13 bases from J, the junction kept 4 bases outside the gene matches. The CDR3 nucleotides read TGTGCCAGCAGCGTAGGAGGGGGCGGACAGTTCTTC. Its protein product is CASSVGGGGQFF.

The chain combines TRBV28 with TRBJ1-2; the D gene is possibly TRBD1 (5 bases). Germline V gives CDR1 MDHEN, CDR2 SYDVKM. V gave up 5 bases and J gave up 1 base, with 14 bases separating them. The CDR3 runs 15 residues. This chain's CDR3 is CASSPDSTRNYGYTF. The CDR3 coding sequence is TGTGCCAGCAGTCCTGACAGTACCCGTAACTATGGCTACACCTTC.

The sample holds one count of this clone. The chain combines TRBV13 with TRBJ1-2, with D possibly being TRBD1 (6 bases). The CDR3 runs 13 residues. The ends were cut back, 2 bases at V and 8 bases at J, with 12 bases in the middle. Germline V gives CDR1 PRHDT, CDR2 FYEKMQ (reference sequence). CDR3 nucleotide sequence: TGTGCCAGCAGCTTAAGACAGGTATACGGCTACACCTTC. Translation: CASSLRQVYGYTF.

The chain recombines TRBV5-1 with TRBJ2-7; 12 nucleotides agree with TRBD1. The V segment lost 1 base and the J segment 6 bases; nucleotides outside the gene matches: 8. The CDR3 contains 16 residues. Per germline, CDR1 SGHRS and CDR2 YFSETQ. CDR3 region: CASSLSGTGGAGEQYF. CDR3 sequence (DNA): TGCGCCAGCAGCTTGTCCGGGACAGGGGGCGCGGGCGAGCAGTACTTC.

This chain links TRBV12-5 with TRBJ2-2; 10 nucleotides match TRBD1. CDR1 is LGHNT, CDR2 FRNRAP, per germline. The J segment lost 3 bases and the V segment lost 0 bases, leaving 7 bases of the junction unmatched. The CDR3 covers 18 residues. The chain's CDR3 is CASGLVSGTGAYTGELFF. The CDR3 DNA reads as TGTGCTAGTGGTTTGGTTTCCGGGACAGGGGCATACACCGGGGAGCTGTTTTTT.

The chain joins TRBV6-6 to TRBJ2-7; a possible D gene is TRBD1 (5 bases). Germline assignment: CDR1 MNHNY and CDR2 SVGAGI (reference sequence). The length of the CDR3 is 12 residues. V dropped 6 bases and J dropped 3 bases, with 9 bases sitting between them. In DNA, the CDR3 is TGTGCCAGCAGCAGGGCCAACTACGAGCAGTACTTC. Translated: CASSRANYEQYF.

The chain combines TRBV27 with TRBJ1-1, with TRBD1 matching over 8 bases. CDR1 and CDR2 (germline): MNHEY, SMNVEV (reference sequence). The J segment lost 6 bases and the V segment lost 4 bases, leaving 10 bases of the junction unmatched. The CDR3 extends over 15 amino acids. In nucleotides, the CDR3 is TGTGCCAGCAGTTCCCCACCGCAGGGGGCGGCTGAAGCTTTCTTT. It codes for CASSSPPQGAAEAFF.

The rearrangement uses TRBV30 and TRBJ1-6; tentatively, D is TRBD1 (6 bases). CDR3 size: 14 residues. V shed 0 bases and J shed 7 bases, with 10 bases lying between them. Germline CDR1 reads GTSNPN; CDR2 reads SVGIG (reference sequence). The CDR3 here is CAWSVTGTNSPLHF. CDR3 nucleotides: TGTGCCTGGAGTGTTACAGGGACAAATTCACCCCTCCACTTT.

This chain links TRBV15 with TRBJ1-5; 7 nucleotides agree with TRBD1. The CDR3 extends over 16 amino acids. V trimming: 0 bases; J trimming: 9 bases; junction bases outside the gene matches: 11. Germline V lookup: CDR1 LNHNV, CDR2 YYDKDF (reference sequence). CDR3 protein: CATSREGTDVPRPQHF. In DNA, the CDR3 is TGTGCCACCAGCAGAGAAGGGACAGACGTTCCTAGGCCCCAGCATTTT. Together with reference TRBV15 and TRBJ1-5, the CDR3 gives the full variable domain: DAMVIQNPRYQVTQFGKPVTLSCSQTLNHNVMYWYQQKSSQAPKLLFHYYDKDFNNEADTPDNFQSRRPNTSFCFLDIRSPGLGDTAMYLCATSREGTDVPRPQHFGDGTRLSIL.

CDR3 residues: CASSLPTGLAGAHNEQFF. CDR3 nucleotide sequence: TGTGCCAGCAGCTTACCGACTGGACTAGCGGGAGCCCACAATGAGCAGTTCTTC. The chain carries TRBV7-9 and TRBJ2-1; 13 bases match TRBD2. The CDR3 consists of 18 residues. J lost 5 bases, V lost 2 bases, and 9 bases had no gene match. Germline assignment: CDR1 SEHNR and CDR2 FQNEAQ (reference sequence).

The chain's CDR3 is CASSLSGGGTEAFF. CDR3 nucleotides: TGCGCCAGCAGCCTAAGTGGGGGCGGCACTGAAGCTTTCTTT. V gene TRBV4-3 combines with J gene TRBJ1-1, with D possibly matching TRBD1 (6 bases). The CDR3 spans 14 residues. V lost 4 bases and J 4 bases, leaving 13 bases between the germline ends. Per germline, CDR1 LGHNA and CDR2 YSLEER.

The V call is TRBV13, the J call TRBJ1-2; the D is unclear. V was shortened by 4 bases and J by 4 bases, with 13 bases between the two germline ends. Germline V CDR1 and CDR2: PRHDT, FYEKMQ (reference sequence). The CDR3 loop spans 14 amino acids. The CDR3 bases are TGTGCCAGCAGCTCCAACACCGTACTCTATGGCTACACCTTC. It codes for CASSSNTVLYGYTF.

This clone was recorded only once. The V call is TRBV5-4, the J call TRBJ2-7, with TRBD2 identical over 9 bases. This CDR3 spans 17 amino acids. Unmatched junction bases numbered 13, after V lost 3 bases and J lost 3 bases. The germline gives CDR1 SGHNT, CDR2 YYREEE (reference sequence). As DNA, the CDR3 is TGTGCCAGCAGCTCTAGAGCTAGCGGGGACCTCGGCTACGAGCAGTACTTC. It translates to CASSSRASGDLGYEQYF. The complete variable domain, with remaining parts taken from reference TRBV5-4 and TRBJ2-7, reads ETGVTQSPTHLIKTRGQQVTLRCSSQSGHNTVSWYQQALGQGPQFIFQYYREEENGRGNFPPRFSGLQFPNYSSELNVNALELDDSALYLCASSSRASGDLGYEQYFGPGTRLTVT.